This TCR beta chain was obtained from a study of cytomegalovirus exposure and HLA in healthy donors. In the study overall: A previous analysis identified about 110 million unique TCR beta sequences derived from 180 million or so T cells.

Germline CDR1 and CDR2: MNHNY and SVGAGI (reference sequence). With 9 bases removed from V and 0 bases from J, the gap between germline ends came to 15 bases. The CDR3 contains 15 residues. The PCR was carried out with 60 Vbeta primers and 13 Jbeta primers. Profiled with immunoSEQ multiplex PCR; TCRdb holds only in-frame clones, not every one. The repertoire holds more than 85,000 clones, with 79% as singletons. The sequence was obtained from a male donor in good health and CMV-seropositive. Input material: PBMCs. The chain joins TRBV6-6 to TRBJ1-3, with D perhaps matching TRBD1 (5 bases). Here the CDR3 reads CARGPRQGSGNTIYF. The CDR3 DNA is TGTGCCAGGGGGCCGAGGCAGGGCTCTGGAAACACCATATATTTT.